These T cell receptor beta chains were read from a single sample in a study of cytomegalovirus exposure and HLA in healthy donors. Data came from immunoSEQ multiplex PCR; TCRdb stores just in-frame clones and leaves some out. The sample has some 160,000 clones, roughly 72% seen once. Sequenced: PBMCs. Receptors were obtained from a man between 35 and 55 years old in good health and CMV-seronegative. The CDR3 runs from the conserved cysteine through the conserved F or W. D genes are given only for firm matches. Size values are once, few and many counts, or a class for expanded clones, and some rows have none.

d_call j_call cdr3_length clone_size v_call cdr3_nt cdr3_aa
TRBD1 TRBJ1-1 11 - TRBV11-2 TGTGCCACCGCACAGGACAGGCGCGCTTTCTTT CATAQDRRAFF
- TRBJ2-1 15 - TRBV4-1 TGCGCCAGCAGCCCCTGGGCGGGGGCTATCAATGAGCAGTTCTTC CASSPWAGAINEQFF
- TRBJ2-2 14 - TRBV6-6 TGTGCCAGCAGTTACGCCCAACGGGACGGGGAGCTGTTTTTT CASSYAQRDGELFF
- TRBJ2-1 14 - TRBV30 TGTGCCTGGACCACAGGTAACTCCTACAATGAGCAGTTCTTC CAWTTGNSYNEQFF
- TRBJ1-3 14 - TRBV19 TGTGCCAGTAGTGCGAGGGATTCTGGAAACACCATATATTTT CASSARDSGNTIYF
- TRBJ1-6 12 - TRBV6-5 TGTGCCAGCGCGAAGAAGGGGAATATCCTCCACTTT CASAKKGNILHF
- TRBJ2-7 14 few TRBV5-1 TGCGCCAGCGGCACCGGGACACGCTTCTACGAGCAGTACTTC CASGTGTRFYEQYF
TRBD2 TRBJ2-1 15 - TRBV2 TGTGCCAGCAGTGATAGGCGGACTAGTAGGTGTGAGCAGTTCTTC CASSDRRTSRCEQFF
TRBD1 TRBJ2-7 15 - TRBV10-3 TGTGCCATCAGCGACCCCGGGACAGGGAACTACGAGCAGTACTTC CAISDPGTGNYEQYF
- TRBJ2-1 15 - TRBV5-1 TGCGCCAGCAGCCCGGCACGAGGGTCCTACAATGAGCAGTTCTTC CASSPARGSYNEQFF
- TRBJ1-1 13 - TRBV21-1 TGTGCCAGCACCCAGGCCATGAACACTGAAGCTTTCTTT CASTQAMNTEAFF
- TRBJ1-2 15 - TRBV19 TGTGCCAGTAGTATAGTGGTTTCGGGTTACTATGGCTACACCTTC CASSIVVSGYYGYTF
- TRBJ1-2 16 few TRBV5-1 TGCGCCAGCAGCCGGGGGGGCCTTGTAGATCTCTATGGCTACACCTTC CASSRGGLVDLYGYTF
TRBD2 TRBJ2-7 16 - TRBV19 TGTGCCAGTAGCCAAGTGCCGGGACTAGCCCCCTACGAGCAGTACTTC CASSQVPGLAPYEQYF
- TRBJ2-3 15 - TRBV28 TGTGCCAGCAGTCTCTCCTGGGGACTCACAGATACGCAGTATTTT CASSLSWGLTDTQYF
- TRBJ1-3 14 - TRBV7-6 TGTGCCAGCAGCCCCCAGTCCTCTGGAAACACCATATATTTT CASSPQSSGNTIYF
- TRBJ1-3 14 - TRBV5-5 TGTGCCAGCAGCCTACAGAGCTCTGGAAACACCATATATTTT CASSLQSSGNTIYF
- TRBJ2-1 15 - TRBV6-4 TGTGCCAGCAGTGCTAGACTATCCAACTACAATGAGCAGTTCTTC CASSARLSNYNEQFF
TRBD1 TRBJ1-1 14 - TRBV6-5 TGTGCCAGCAGCCTCGACGGTTACAGGGGATTTGCTTTCTTT CASSLDGYRGFAFF
- TRBJ2-7 12 - TRBV19 TGTGCCAGTAGTATAGGAGGGAACGAGCAGTACTTC CASSIGGNEQYF
TRBD1 TRBJ1-2 13 - TRBV5-1 TGCGCCAGCAGCCGGGGACAGTTCTATGGCTACACCTTC CASSRGQFYGYTF
- TRBJ1-1 14 - TRBV6-5 TGTGCCAGCAGTTACAGCTACAGGGATTCTGAAGCTTTCTTT CASSYSYRDSEAFF
TRBD1 TRBJ1-1 18 - TRBV7-9 TGTGCCAGCAGCCCGAAATATACAGCAGGGGGCGCGGGCGCTGAAGCTTTCTTT CASSPKYTAGGAGAEAFF
- TRBJ1-6 17 - TRBV7-8 TGTGCCAGCAGCTTATCGACAGCCCTATCGTCGTTTTCACCCCTCCACTTT CASSLSTALSSFSPLHF
TRBD1 TRBJ2-2 14 once TRBV6-5 TGTGCCAGCACTCCGGACAGGGTTGCCGGGGAGCTGTTTTTT CASTPDRVAGELFF
- TRBJ1-4 15 few TRBV4-1 TGCGCCAGCAGCCAAGATCGCGGGGGGTTGGGAAAACTGTTTTTT CASSQDRGGLGKLFF
TRBD1 TRBJ2-7 16 once TRBV11-2 TGTGCCAGCAGCTTAGATCCGGGACAGGGGGGCTACGAGCAGTACTTC CASSLDPGQGGYEQYF
- TRBJ2-7 12 - TRBV6-5 TGTGCCAGCAGCCGAAACACGGGCGAGCAGTACTTC CASSRNTGEQYF
- TRBJ1-2 12 - TRBV14 TGTGCCAGCAGCCACGACACCTATGGCTACACCTTC CASSHDTYGYTF
TRBD2 TRBJ2-1 18 - TRBV4-1 TGCGCCAGCAGCCAGTATCTAGCGGGGGGGGGCTCCTACAATGAGCAGTTCTTC CASSQYLAGGGSYNEQFF
TRBD1 TRBJ2-7 17 - TRBV2 TGTGCCAGCAGGGGTAGACAGGGAATCAGCGACCCGCGTGAGCAGTACTTC CASRGRQGISDPREQYF
TRBD2 TRBJ2-7 14 few TRBV6-5 TGTGCCAGCAGTTACGGGCTAGCGGGAGGTGAGCAGTACTTC CASSYGLAGGEQYF
TRBD2 TRBJ2-1 14 few TRBV15 TGTGCCACCAGCGGGGGGGGAGATGCCTATGAGCAGTTCTTC CATSGGGDAYEQFF
- TRBJ2-5 13 - TRBV5-1 TGCGCCAGCAGCTTGGGGGGGGTTGAGACCCAGTACTTC CASSLGGVETQYF
- TRBJ1-2 15 - TRBV4-1 TGCGCCAGCAGCCAAGTCGGGGGGGCGGGCTATGGCTACACCTTC CASSQVGGAGYGYTF
- TRBJ2-7 11 - TRBV6-5 TGTGCCAGCACCGACGGGGGTTCGCAGTACTTC CASTDGGSQYF
TRBD2 TRBJ2-3 17 few TRBV18 TGTGCCAGCTCAGGGACTAGCGGGGGGTCTGGCACAGATACGCAGTATTTT CASSGTSGGSGTDTQYF
TRBD1 TRBJ2-7 16 - TRBV9 TGTGCCAGCAGCGGGCCCCGGACAGGGGGTATCTACGAGCAGTACTTC CASSGPRTGGIYEQYF
TRBD2 TRBJ2-7 16 - TRBV14 TGTGCCAGCAGCCGGACCTTAGCGGGGGGACACTACGAGCAGTACTTC CASSRTLAGGHYEQYF
TRBD2 TRBJ2-7 14 - TRBV27 TGTGCCAGCGGTCGGGGGGAGCGGTACTACGAGCAGTACTTC CASGRGERYYEQYF